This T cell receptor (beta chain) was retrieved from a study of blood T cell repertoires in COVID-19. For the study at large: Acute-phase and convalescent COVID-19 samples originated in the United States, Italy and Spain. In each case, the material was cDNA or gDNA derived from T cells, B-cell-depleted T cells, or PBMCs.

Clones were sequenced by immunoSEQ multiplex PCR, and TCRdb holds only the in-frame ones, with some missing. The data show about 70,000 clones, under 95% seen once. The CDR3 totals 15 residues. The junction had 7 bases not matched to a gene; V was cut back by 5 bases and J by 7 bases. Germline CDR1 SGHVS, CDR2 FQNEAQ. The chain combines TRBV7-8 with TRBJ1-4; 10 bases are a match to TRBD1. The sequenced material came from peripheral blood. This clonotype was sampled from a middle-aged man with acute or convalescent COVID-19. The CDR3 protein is CASSPTGTGVEKLFF. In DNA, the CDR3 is TGTGCCAGCAGCCCAACCGGGACAGGGGTTGAAAAACTGTTTTTT.